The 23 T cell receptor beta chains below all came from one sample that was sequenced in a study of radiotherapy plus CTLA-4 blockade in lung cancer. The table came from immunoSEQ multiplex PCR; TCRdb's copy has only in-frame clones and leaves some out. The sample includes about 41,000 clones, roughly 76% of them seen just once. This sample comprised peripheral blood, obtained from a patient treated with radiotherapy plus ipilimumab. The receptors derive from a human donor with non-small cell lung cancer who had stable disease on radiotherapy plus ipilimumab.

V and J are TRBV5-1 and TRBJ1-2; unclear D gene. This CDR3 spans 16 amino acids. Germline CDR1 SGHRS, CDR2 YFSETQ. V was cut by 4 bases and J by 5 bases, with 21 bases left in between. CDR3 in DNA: TGCGCCAGCAGCCCCGGCCCCGGACTGGTAGGGTATGGCTACACCTTC. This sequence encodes CASSPGPGLVGYGYTF.

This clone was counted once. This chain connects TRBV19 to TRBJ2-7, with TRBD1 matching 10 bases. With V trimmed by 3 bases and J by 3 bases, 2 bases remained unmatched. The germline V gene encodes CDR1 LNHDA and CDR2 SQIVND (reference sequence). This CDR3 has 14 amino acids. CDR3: CASSIRTGGYEQYV. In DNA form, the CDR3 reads TGTGCCAGTAGTATCCGGACAGGGGGCTACGAGCAGTACGTC.

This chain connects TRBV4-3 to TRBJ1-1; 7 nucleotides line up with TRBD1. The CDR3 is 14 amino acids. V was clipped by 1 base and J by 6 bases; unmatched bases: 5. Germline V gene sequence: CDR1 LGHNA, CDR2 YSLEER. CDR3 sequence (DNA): TGCGCCAGCAGCCAAGGTGTAGGGGGCCCTGAAGCTTTCTTT. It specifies CASSQGVGGPEAFF.

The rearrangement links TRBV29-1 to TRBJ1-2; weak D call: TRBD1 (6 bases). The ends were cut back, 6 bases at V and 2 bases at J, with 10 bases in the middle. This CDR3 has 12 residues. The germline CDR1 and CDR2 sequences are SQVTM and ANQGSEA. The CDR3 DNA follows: TGCAGCGTCCTCACAGGGAACTATGGCTACACCTTC. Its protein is CSVLTGNYGYTF.

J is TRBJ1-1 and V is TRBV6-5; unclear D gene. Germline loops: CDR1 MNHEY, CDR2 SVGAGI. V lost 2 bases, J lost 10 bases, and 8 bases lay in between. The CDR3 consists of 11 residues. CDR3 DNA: TGTGCCAGCAGTTACCCCCCCGTAGCTTTCTTT. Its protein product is CASSYPPVAFF.

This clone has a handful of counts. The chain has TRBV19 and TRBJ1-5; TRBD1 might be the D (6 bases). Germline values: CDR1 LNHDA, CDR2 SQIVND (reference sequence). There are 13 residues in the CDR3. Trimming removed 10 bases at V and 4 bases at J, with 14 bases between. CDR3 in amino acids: CATSGTQNQPQHF. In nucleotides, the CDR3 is TGTGCCACCTCCGGGACACAGAATCAGCCCCAGCATTTT.

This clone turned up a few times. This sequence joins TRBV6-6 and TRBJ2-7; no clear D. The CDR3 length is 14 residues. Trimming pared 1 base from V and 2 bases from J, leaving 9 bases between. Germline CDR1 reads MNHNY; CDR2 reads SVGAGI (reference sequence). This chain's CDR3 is CASSYFGTTYEQYF. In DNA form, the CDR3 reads TGTGCCAGCAGTTACTTTGGCACTACCTACGAGCAGTACTTC.

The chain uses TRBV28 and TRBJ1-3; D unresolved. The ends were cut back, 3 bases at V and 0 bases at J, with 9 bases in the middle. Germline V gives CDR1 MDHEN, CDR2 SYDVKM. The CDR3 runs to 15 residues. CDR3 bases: TGTGCCAGCAGTTTCCCCACGGGCTCTGGAAACACCATATATTTT. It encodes CASSFPTGSGNTIYF.

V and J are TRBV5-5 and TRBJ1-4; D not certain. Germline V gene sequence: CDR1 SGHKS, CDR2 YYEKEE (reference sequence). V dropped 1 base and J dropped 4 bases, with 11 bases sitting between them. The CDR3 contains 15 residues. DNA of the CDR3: TGTGCCAGCAGCTTGCTCCTCGGCTATAATGAAAAACTGTTTTTT. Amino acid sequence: CASSLLLGYNEKLFF.

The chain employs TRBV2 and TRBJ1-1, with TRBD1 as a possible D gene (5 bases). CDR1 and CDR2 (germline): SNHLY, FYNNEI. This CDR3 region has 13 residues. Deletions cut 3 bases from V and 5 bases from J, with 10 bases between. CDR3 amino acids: CASSEEQGTEAFF. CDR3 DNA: TGTGCCAGCAGTGAGGAGCAGGGAACTGAAGCTTTCTTT.

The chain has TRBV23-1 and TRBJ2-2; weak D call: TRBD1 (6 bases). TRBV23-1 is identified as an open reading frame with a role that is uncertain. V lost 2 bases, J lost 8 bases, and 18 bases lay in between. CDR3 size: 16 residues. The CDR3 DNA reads TGCGCCAGCAGTCAAAAATCTCCGGGACATTCTGGGGAGCTGTTTTTT. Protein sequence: CASSQKSPGHSGELFF.

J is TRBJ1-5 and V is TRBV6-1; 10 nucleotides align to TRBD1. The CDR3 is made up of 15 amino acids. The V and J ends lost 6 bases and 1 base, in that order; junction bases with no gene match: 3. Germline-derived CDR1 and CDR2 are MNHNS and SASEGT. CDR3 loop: CASSGDRGSNQPQHF. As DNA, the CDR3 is TGTGCCAGCAGCGGGGACAGGGGCAGCAATCAGCCCCAGCATTTT.

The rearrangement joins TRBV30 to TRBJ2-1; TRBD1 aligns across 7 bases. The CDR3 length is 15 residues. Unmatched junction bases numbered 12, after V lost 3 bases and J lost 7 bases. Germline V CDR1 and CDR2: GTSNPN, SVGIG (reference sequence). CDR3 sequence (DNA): TGTGCCTGGAGCACTGGACAGGCGAGTGGGAATGAGCAGTTCTTC. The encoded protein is CAWSTGQASGNEQFF.

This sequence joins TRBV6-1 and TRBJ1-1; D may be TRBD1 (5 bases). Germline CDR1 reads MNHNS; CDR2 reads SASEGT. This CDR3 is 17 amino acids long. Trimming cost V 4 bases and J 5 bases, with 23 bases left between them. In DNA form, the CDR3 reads TGTGCCAGCAGTGCCAGACAGAGGGGTATGGGTGGAACTGAAGCTTTCTTT. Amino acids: CASSARQRGMGGTEAFF.

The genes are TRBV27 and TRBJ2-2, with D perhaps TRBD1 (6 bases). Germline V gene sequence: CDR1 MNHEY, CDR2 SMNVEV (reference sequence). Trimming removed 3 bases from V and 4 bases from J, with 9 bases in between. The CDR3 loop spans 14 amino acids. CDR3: CASSFLGGTGELFF. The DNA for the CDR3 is TGTGCCAGCAGTTTTTTAGGGGGCACCGGGGAGCTGTTTTTT.

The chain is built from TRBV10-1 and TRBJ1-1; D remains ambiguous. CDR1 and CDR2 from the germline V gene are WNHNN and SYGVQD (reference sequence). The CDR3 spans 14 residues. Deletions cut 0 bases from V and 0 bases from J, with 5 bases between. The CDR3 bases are TGCGCCAGCAGTGAGTCCGGGGTGAACACTGAAGCTTTCTTT. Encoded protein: CASSESGVNTEAFF.

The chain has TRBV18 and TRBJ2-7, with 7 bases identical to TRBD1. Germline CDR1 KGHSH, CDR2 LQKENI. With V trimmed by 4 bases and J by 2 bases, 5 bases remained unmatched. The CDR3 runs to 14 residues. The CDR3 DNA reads TGTGCCAGCTCACGAACCGGGACAGCCTACGAGCAGTACTTC. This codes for CASSRTGTAYEQYF.

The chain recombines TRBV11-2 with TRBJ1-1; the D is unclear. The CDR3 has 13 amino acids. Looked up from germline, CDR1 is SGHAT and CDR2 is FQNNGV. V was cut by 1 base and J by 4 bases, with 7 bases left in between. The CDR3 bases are TGTGCCAGCAGCTTAGCGATGGTCACTGAAGCTTTCTTT. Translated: CASSLAMVTEAFF.

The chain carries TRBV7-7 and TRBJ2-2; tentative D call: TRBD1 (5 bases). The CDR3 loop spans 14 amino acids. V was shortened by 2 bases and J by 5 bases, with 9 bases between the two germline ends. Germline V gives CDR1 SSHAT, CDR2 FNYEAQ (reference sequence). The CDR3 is CASSLSRDTGELFF. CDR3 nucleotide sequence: TGTGCCAGCAGCTTATCCAGGGATACCGGGGAGCTGTTTTTT.

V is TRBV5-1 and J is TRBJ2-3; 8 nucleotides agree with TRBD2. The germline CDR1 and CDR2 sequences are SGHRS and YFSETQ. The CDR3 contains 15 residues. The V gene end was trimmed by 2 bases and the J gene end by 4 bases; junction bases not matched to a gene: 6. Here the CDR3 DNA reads TGCGCCAGCAGCTTAATGAGCGGGGGAGCAGATACGCAGTATTTT. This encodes CASSLMSGGADTQYF.

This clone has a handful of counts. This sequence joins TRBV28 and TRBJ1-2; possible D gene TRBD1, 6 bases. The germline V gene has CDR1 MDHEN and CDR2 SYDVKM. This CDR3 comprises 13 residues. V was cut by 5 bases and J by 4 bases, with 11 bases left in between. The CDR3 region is CASSKQGPYGYTF. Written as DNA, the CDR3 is TGTGCCAGCAGTAAACAGGGACCCTATGGCTACACCTTC.

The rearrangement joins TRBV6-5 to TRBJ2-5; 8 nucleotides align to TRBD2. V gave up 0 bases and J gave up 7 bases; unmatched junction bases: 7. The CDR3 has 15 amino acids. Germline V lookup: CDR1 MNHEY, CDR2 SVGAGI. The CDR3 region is CASSYSSSGQGTQYF. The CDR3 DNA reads TGTGCCAGCAGTTACTCGTCTAGCGGGCAGGGGACCCAGTACTTC.

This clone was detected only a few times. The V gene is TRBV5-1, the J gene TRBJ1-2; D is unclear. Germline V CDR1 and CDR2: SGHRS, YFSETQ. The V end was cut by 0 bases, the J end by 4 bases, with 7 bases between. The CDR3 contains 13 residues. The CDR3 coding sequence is TGCGCCAGCAGCTTGGAGGCAGTCTATGGCTACACCTTC. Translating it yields CASSLEAVYGYTF.